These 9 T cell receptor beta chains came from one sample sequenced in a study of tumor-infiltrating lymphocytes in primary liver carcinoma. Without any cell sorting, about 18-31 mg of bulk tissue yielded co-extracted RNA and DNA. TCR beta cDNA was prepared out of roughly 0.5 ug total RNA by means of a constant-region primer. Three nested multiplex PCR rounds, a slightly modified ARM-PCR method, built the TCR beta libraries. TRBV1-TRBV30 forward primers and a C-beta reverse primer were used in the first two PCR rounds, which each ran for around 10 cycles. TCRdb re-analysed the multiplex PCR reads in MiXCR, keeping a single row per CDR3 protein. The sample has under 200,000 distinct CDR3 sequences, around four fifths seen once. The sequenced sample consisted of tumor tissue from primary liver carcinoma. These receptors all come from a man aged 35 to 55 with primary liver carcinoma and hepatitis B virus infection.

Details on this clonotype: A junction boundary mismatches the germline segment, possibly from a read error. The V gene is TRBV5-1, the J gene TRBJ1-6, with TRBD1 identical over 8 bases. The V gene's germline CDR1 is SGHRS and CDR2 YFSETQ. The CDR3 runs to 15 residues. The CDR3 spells CATSDSTGADSALHF. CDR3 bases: TGCGCCACCAGCGACTCGACAGGGGCGGATTCAGCCCTCCACTTT.

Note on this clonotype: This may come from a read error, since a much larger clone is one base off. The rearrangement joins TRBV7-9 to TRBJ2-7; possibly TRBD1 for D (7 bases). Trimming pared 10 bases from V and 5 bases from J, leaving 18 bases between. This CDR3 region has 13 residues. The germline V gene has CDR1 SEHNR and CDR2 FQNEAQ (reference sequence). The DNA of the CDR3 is TGTGCCACCCTCAAAGGGGGCGGGAACGAGCAGTACTTC. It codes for CATLKGGGNEQYF. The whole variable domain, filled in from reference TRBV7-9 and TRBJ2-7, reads DTGVSQNPRHKITKRGQNVTFRCDPISEHNRLYWYRQTLGQGPEFLTYFQNEAQLEKSRLLSDRFSAERPKGSFSTLEIQRTEQGDSAMYLCATLKGGGNEQYFGPGTRLTVT.

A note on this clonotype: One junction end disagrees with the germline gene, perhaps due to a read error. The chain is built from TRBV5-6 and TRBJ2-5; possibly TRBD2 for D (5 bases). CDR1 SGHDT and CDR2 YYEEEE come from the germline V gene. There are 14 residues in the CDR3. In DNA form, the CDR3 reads TGTACCAGCAGCTTGGAGGCTAACCAAGAGACCCAGTACTTT. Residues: CTSSLEANQETQYF.

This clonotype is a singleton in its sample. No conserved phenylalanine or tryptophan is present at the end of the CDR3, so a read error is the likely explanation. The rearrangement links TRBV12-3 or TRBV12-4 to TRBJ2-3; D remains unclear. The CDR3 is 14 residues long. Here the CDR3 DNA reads TGTGCCAGCACTTTAACGTCCGCTGGGGATACGCAGTATCTT. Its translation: CASTLTSAGDTQYL.

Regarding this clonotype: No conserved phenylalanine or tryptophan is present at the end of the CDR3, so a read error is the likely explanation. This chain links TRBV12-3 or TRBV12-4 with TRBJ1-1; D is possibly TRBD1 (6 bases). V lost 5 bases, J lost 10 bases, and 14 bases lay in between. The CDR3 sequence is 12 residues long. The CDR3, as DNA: TGTGCCAGCAGTGAACAGGGTGTGCGAGCTTTCCTT. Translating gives CASSEQGVRAFL.

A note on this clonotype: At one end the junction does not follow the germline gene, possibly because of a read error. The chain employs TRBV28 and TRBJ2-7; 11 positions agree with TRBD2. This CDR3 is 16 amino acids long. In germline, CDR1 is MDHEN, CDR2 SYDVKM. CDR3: CASSLMTSGMLCEQYF. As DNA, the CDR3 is TGTGCCAGCAGTTTAATGACTAGCGGGATGTTGTGCGAGCAGTATTTC.

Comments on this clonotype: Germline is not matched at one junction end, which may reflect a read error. The CDR3 sequence: CTSRLGYHPPLHF. CDR3 sequence (DNA): TGTACCAGCAGATTGGGGTATCACCCACCCCTCCACTTT. The V and J genes are TRBV12-3 or TRBV12-4 and TRBJ1-6; no definite D call. The CDR3 length is 13 residues.

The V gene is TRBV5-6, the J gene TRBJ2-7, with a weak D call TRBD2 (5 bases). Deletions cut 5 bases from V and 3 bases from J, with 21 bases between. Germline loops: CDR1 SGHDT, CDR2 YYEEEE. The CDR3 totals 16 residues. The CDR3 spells CASSLSGVASIYEQYF. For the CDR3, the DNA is TGTGCCAGCAGTTTGTCGGGTGTAGCTAGCATCTACGAGCAGTACTTC.

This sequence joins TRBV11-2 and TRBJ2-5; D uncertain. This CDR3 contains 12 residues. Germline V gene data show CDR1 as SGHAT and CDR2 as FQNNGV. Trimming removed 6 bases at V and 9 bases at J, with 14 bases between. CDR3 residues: CASSLEDVPQYF. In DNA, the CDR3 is TGTGCCAGCAGTCTTGAGGATGTGCCCCAGTACTTC.